Given below is one T cell receptor beta chain in context. Assay: immunoSEQ multiplex PCR; the TCRdb copy retains only in-frame clones and omits some. The sample holds about 21,000 clones; 80% to 90% are singletons and the top ten take 9.5% to 13%. Specified treatment: randomized to nivolumab then ipilimumab (arm A) or the reverse (arm B). DNA-damaging chemotherapy had not been given to any patient beforehand. Live CD3+CD8+ CD19− CD56− cells were sorted from PBMCs. The entry originates in a study of sequential checkpoint blockade in melanoma. Study summary: First-line arms were nivolumab then ipilimumab, or the reverse, randomized 1:1. Maintenance nivolumab came after either treatment sequence.

The V end was cut by 0 bases, the J end by 4 bases, with 12 bases between. Germline V lookup: CDR1 LGHNA, CDR2 YSLEER. This CDR3 region has 15 residues. This TCR derives from a human donor with melanoma. Sequenced material: CD8+ T cells sorted from blood (inferred from file names), taken from a patient given nivolumab and ipilimumab in sequence. The chain recombines TRBV4-3 with TRBJ2-5; D possibly corresponds to TRBD1 (5 bases). The CDR3 spells CASSQDPGMGETQYF. CDR3 coding DNA: TGCGCCAGCAGCCAAGATCCAGGGATGGGAGAGACCCAGTACTTC.